This TCR beta chain was captured by sequencing in a study of human T cells and chemical hapten exposure. Source study methods: Samples held a median of around 92,000 TCRs, range 23,224–690,600. From the RACE reads, TCRdb called clonotypes with MiXCR, one entry per CDR3 protein. In this record, the V and J calls reflect TCRdb's handling and not the investigators' own analysis. Here the sample spans more than 75,000 distinct CDR3 sequences, about 8.6% being singletons. Trimming took off 0 bases at V and 7 bases at J, with 9 bases between the two ends. CDR1 is LNHNV, CDR2 YYDKDF, per germline (reference sequence). The CDR3 has 14 amino acids. Described time point: healthy volunteer bleed at 6 weeks. Someone pulled total RNA out of unfractionated whole blood.

Sequencing was done on a sample of whole blood. The chain has TRBV15 and TRBJ1-4; D call uncertain. The sequence was collected from a male donor in good health. Some clones in this sample may be carry-over from other donors' samples. DNA for the CDR3: TGTGCCACCAGCAGAGATCCGAGGGCTGAAAAACTGTTTTTT. Protein sequence: CATSRDPRAEKLFF. Full variable domain (remainder filled in from reference TRBV15 and TRBJ1-4): DAMVIQNPRYQVTQFGKPVTLSCSQTLNHNVMYWYQQKSSQAPKLLFHYYDKDFNNEADTPDNFQSRRPNTSFCFLDIRSPGLGDTAMYLCATSRDPRAEKLFFGSGTQLSVL.